The entry below describes one T cell receptor beta chain. The data were obtained in a study of blood T cell repertoires in COVID-19. TCRdb keeps only in-frame clones here, not all; method: immunoSEQ multiplex PCR. The sample includes more than 110,000 clones, 85% seen only once; the top ten take around 3.2%. Germline V gene data show CDR1 as SGHNT and CDR2 as YYREEE (reference sequence). This CDR3 is built from 16 residues. Germline trimming cut 4 bases from V and 3 bases from J; bases unmatched to any gene: 10. The chain is built from TRBV5-4 and TRBJ2-7; 10 bases line up with TRBD2. The receptor was derived from a man aged 45-65 years with acute or convalescent COVID-19. Sequencing was carried out using peripheral blood. The CDR3 bases are TGTGCCAGCAGCCGACCGACTAGCGGGCCTTACTACGAGCAGTACTTC. This translates into CASSRPTSGPYYEQYF.